The 17 T cell receptor beta chains presented below share a single source sample, sequenced in a study of blood T cell repertoires in COVID-19. Method: immunoSEQ multiplex PCR; TCRdb's copy keeps in-frame clones and lacks some. The table records some 160,000 clones, approximately 91% of them present only once. The material sequenced was peripheral blood. The receptors shown here come from a man younger than 35 with acute or convalescent COVID-19.

The chain employs TRBV6-2 or TRBV6-3 and TRBJ1-4; perhaps TRBD1 as D (5 bases). This CDR3 region has 15 residues. V dropped 0 bases and J dropped 3 bases, with 8 bases sitting between them. The germline gives CDR1 MNHEY, CDR2 SVGEGT. CDR3 loop: CASSYSTDSNEKLFF. CDR3 DNA sequence: TGTGCCAGCAGTTACTCGACAGACTCTAATGAAAAACTGTTTTTT.

The chain recombines TRBV12-3 or TRBV12-4 with TRBJ2-7; 8 bases map to TRBD1. J lost 8 bases, V lost 3 bases, and 6 bases had no gene match. This CDR3 comprises 13 residues. The CDR3 loop reads CASSLETGEKQYF. The CDR3 bases are TGTGCCAGCAGTTTGGAGACAGGGGAAAAGCAGTACTTC.

The J gene is TRBJ2-5, the V gene TRBV15; 11 bases map to TRBD2. CDR1 is LNHNV, CDR2 YYDKDF, per germline (reference sequence). V lost 5 bases, J lost 5 bases, and 7 bases stayed unmatched. CDR3 length: 15 residues. The CDR3 DNA reads as TGTGCCACCAGCCTAGAGGCTAGCGGGAGGGAGACCCAGTACTTC. It is translated as CATSLEASGRETQYF.

This clone was seen once. The rearrangement uses TRBV5-1 and TRBJ2-7; maybe TRBD1 (5 bases). The CDR3 length is 13 residues. In germline, CDR1 is SGHRS, CDR2 YFSETQ. Trimming stripped 4 bases from V and 2 bases from J, with 10 bases between. This chain's CDR3 is CASSPQGPYEQYF. The CDR3 region has the DNA TGCGCCAGCAGCCCCCAGGGCCCCTACGAGCAGTACTTC. Full variable domain (remainder filled in from reference TRBV5-1 and TRBJ2-7): KAGVTQTPRYLIKTRGQQVTLSCSPISGHRSVSWYQQTPGQGLQFLFEYFSETQRNKGNFPGRFSGRQFSNSRSEMNVSTLELGDSALYLCASSPQGPYEQYFGPGTRLTVT.

This clone was observed once. The gene calls are TRBV6-2 or TRBV6-3 and TRBJ1-5; 8 bases line up with TRBD1. This CDR3 contains 15 residues. Germline V gene lookup returns CDR1 MNHEY and CDR2 SVGEGT. V trimming: 5 bases; J trimming: 4 bases; junction bases outside the gene matches: 7. This CDR3 reads CASSPTQGGNQPQHF. CDR3 in DNA: TGTGCCAGCAGTCCAACACAGGGGGGAAATCAGCCCCAGCATTTT.

This sequence joins TRBV11-2 and TRBJ2-7; possibly TRBD2 for D (7 bases). The germline V gene has CDR1 SGHAT and CDR2 FQNNGV. This CDR3 comprises 14 residues. The V and J ends lost 0 bases and 3 bases respectively, with 9 bases between them. The CDR3 DNA reads TGTGCCAGCAGCTTAGAGAGGGGGGGCTACGAGCAGTACTTC. Amino acids: CASSLERGGYEQYF.

This clone was seen just once. This chain links TRBV11-2 with TRBJ1-5; 9 nucleotides line up with TRBD1. Germline loops: CDR1 SGHAT, CDR2 FQNNGV. Unmatched junction bases numbered 4, after V lost 5 bases and J lost 5 bases. The CDR3 sequence is 14 residues long. The CDR3 DNA reads as TGTGCCAGCAGCCTAGGGACAGGGTATCAGCCCCAGCATTTT. Encoded protein: CASSLGTGYQPQHF.

The J gene is TRBJ2-7, the V gene TRBV18; 7 bases match TRBD2. Germline-derived CDR1 and CDR2 are KGHSH and LQKENI. Trimming took 1 base from V and 3 from J; bases not matched to a gene: 6. The CDR3 totals 15 residues. The CDR3 region has the DNA TGTGCCAGCTCACCACATGGCGGGAGTTACTACGAGCAGTACTTC. This gives the protein CASSPHGGSYYEQYF.

A single count supports this clone. The chain couples TRBV25-1 to TRBJ1-4; the match to TRBD1 covers 8 bases. CDR1 is MGHDK, CDR2 SYGVNS, per germline. The CDR3 contains 15 residues. With 3 bases clipped from V and 3 bases from J, the junction kept 3 bases outside the gene matches. The CDR3 region is CASSELTGANEKLFF. The CDR3 DNA is TGTGCCAGCAGTGAGCTGACAGGGGCTAATGAAAAACTGTTTTTT.

The V and J genes are TRBV19 and TRBJ1-4, with D possibly TRBD1 on 6 matching bases. Germline V CDR1 and CDR2: LNHDA, SQIVND (reference sequence). This CDR3 is built from 16 residues. V lost 3 bases, J lost 1 base, and 12 bases lay in between. This chain's CDR3 is CASSIWADRTNEKLFF. Here the CDR3 DNA reads TGTGCCAGTAGTATTTGGGCGGACAGAACTAATGAAAAACTGTTTTTT.

The chain joins TRBV5-1 to TRBJ2-7, with D hard to call. Germline CDR1 reads SGHRS; CDR2 reads YFSETQ. The V gene lost 0 bases and the J gene lost 1 base, with 8 bases spanning the gap. CDR3 length: 14 residues. CDR3 DNA: TGCGCCAGCAGCTTGGATGCGCCTTCCTACGAGCAGTACTTC. Protein sequence: CASSLDAPSYEQYF.

This clone was seen just once. V gene TRBV9 combines with J gene TRBJ1-2; 8 bases are a match to TRBD1. After removal of 6 bases from V and 3 bases from J, the junction contained 4 bases not matched to a gene. Germline CDR1 and CDR2: SGDLS and YYNGEE. The CDR3 sequence is 13 residues long. The CDR3 bases are TGTGCCAGCACCCTGACAGGGGACTATGGCTACACCTTC. Translating it yields CASTLTGDYGYTF.

The rearrangement uses TRBV6-2 or TRBV6-3 and TRBJ1-3, with a possible D match to TRBD1 (6 bases). Trimming cost V 5 bases and J 3 bases, with 17 bases left between them. The CDR3 contains 16 residues. Germline assignment: CDR1 MNHEY and CDR2 SVGEGT. CDR3 nucleotides: TGTGCCAGCAGTGCCGAAGGGGGTGTTGGTGGAAACACCATATATTTT. Encoded protein: CASSAEGGVGGNTIYF.

The V and J genes are TRBV19 and TRBJ2-5, with TRBD2 identical over 8 bases. Trimming at V came to 3 bases and at J to 3 bases, leaving 12 bases not matched to a gene. The CDR3 totals 17 residues. The germline gives CDR1 LNHDA, CDR2 SQIVND (reference sequence). DNA of the CDR3: TGTGCCAGTAGTATCCGGACTCTTCGGGGGGGGGAAGAGACCCAGTACTTC. Translated: CASSIRTLRGGEETQYF.

The V call is TRBV11-2, the J call TRBJ2-4; D not resolved. The CDR3 length is 15 residues. In germline, CDR1 is SGHAT, CDR2 FQNNGV. Trimming left V 4 bases short and J 0 bases short, with 10 bases between. In DNA, the CDR3 is TGTGCCAGCAGCTCAACGGTTCTAGCCAAAAACATTCAGTACTTC. Its protein is CASSSTVLAKNIQYF.

The rearrangement links TRBV23-1 to TRBJ2-3, with 9 nucleotides matching TRBD2. TRBV23-1 is an ORF, with its function uncertain. Trimming took 0 bases from V and 2 from J; bases not matched to a gene: 6. The CDR3 loop spans 17 amino acids. Here the CDR3 reads CASSQSPGLADTDTQYF. The CDR3 coding sequence is TGCGCCAGCAGTCAATCGCCGGGACTAGCTGACACAGATACGCAGTATTTT.

This chain joins TRBV5-4 and TRBJ1-1; D is unclear. Germline assignment: CDR1 SGHNT and CDR2 YYREEE (reference sequence). The CDR3 spans 12 residues. Trimming left V 3 bases short and J 1 base short, with 4 bases between. The CDR3 region has the DNA TGTGCCAGCAGCTCAGAGAACACTGAAGCTTTCTTT. This encodes CASSSENTEAFF.